The entry that follows covers one T cell receptor beta chain sequence. This entry belongs to a study of cytomegalovirus exposure and HLA in healthy donors. The repertoire was sequenced with immunoSEQ multiplex PCR; TCRdb's copy has only in-frame clones and lacks some. The sample consists of 90,000 to 130,000 clones, approximately 90% of them appearing once. V shed 5 bases and J shed 7 bases, with 11 bases lying between them. The germline CDR1 and CDR2 sequences are SGHAT and FQNNGV. This CDR3 is 13 amino acids long. Sequencing was carried out using PBMCs. The chain joins TRBV11-2 to TRBJ1-4, with D possibly matching TRBD1 (6 bases). The receptor was derived from a woman aged 18-29 years in good health and CMV-seronegative. The CDR3 reads CASSGGHAEKLFF. The CDR3 nucleotides are TGTGCCAGCAGCGGGGGACACGCTGAAAAACTGTTTTTT.